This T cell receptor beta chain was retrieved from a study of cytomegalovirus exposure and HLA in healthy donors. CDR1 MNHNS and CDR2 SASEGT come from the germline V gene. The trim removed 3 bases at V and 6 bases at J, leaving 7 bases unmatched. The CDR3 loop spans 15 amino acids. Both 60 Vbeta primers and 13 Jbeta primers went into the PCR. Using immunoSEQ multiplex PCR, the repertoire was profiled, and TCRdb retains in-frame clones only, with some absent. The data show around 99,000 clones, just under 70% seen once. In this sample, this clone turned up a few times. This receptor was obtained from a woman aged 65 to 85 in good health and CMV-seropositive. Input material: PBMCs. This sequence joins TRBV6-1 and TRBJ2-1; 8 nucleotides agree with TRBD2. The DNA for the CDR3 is TGTGCCAGCAGTGAGAAGCGGGGGTCTTCCAATGAGCAGTTCTTC. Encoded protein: CASSEKRGSSNEQFF.